Below are 22 T cell receptor beta chains sequenced from a single sample in a study of T cell changes during pregnancy in multiple sclerosis. TCRdb's table, derived via immunoSEQ multiplex PCR, lists solely in-frame clones and lacks some. The top ten hold about 7.8% of the sample, which has about 40,000 clones, more than 85% seen once. Sample: CD8+ T cells from peripheral blood mononuclear cells, taken before pregnancy. The receptors were sampled from a female donor with multiple sclerosis, enrolled in a pregnancy study.

This chain links TRBV2 with TRBJ2-7; TRBD1 aligns across 7 bases. Per germline, CDR1 SNHLY and CDR2 FYNNEI. With V trimmed by 6 bases and J by 5 bases, 13 bases remained unmatched. The CDR3 spans 15 residues. The CDR3 DNA is TGTGCCAGCAGGACACGACAGGGTAGGATAAACGAGCAGTACTTC. Encoded protein: CASRTRQGRINEQYF.

The chain combines TRBV7-9 with TRBJ2-7; the D gene is possibly TRBD2 (5 bases). V gave up 3 bases and J gave up 1 base, with 7 bases separating them. CDR1 is SEHNR, CDR2 FQNEAQ, per germline (reference sequence). The length of the CDR3 is 13 residues. CDR3 sequence: CASSFPGSYEQYF. CDR3 sequence (DNA): TGTGCCAGCAGCTTTCCGGGATCCTACGAGCAGTACTTC.

J is TRBJ2-7 and V is TRBV19; D may be TRBD1 (6 bases). Germline CDR1 LNHDA, CDR2 SQIVND (reference sequence). This CDR3 comprises 15 residues. V was shortened by 3 bases and J by 3 bases, with 15 bases between the two germline ends. The CDR3 coding sequence is TGTGCCAGTAGTATGGCGGTCGGACAGTTCTACGAGCAGTACTTC. It yields the protein CASSMAVGQFYEQYF.

The chain joins TRBV5-5 to TRBJ1-2, with 10 bases identical to TRBD1. Trimming took 4 bases from V and 3 from J; bases not matched to a gene: 6. Germline values: CDR1 SGHKS, CDR2 YYEKEE (reference sequence). The CDR3 runs to 15 residues. The CDR3 DNA reads as TGTGCCAGCAGCCTCGGGACAGGGGTGGACTATGGCTACACCTTC. Translated, it gives CASSLGTGVDYGYTF.

The V and J genes are TRBV28 and TRBJ2-5, with TRBD2 identical over 8 bases. CDR3 length equals 16 residues. Germline CDR1 and CDR2: MDHEN and SYDVKM. Trimming took 7 bases from V and 2 from J; bases not matched to a gene: 12. The CDR3 reads CASNPPGGSSQETQYF. The CDR3 bases are TGTGCCAGCAACCCACCGGGGGGGTCTTCGCAAGAGACCCAGTACTTC.

J is TRBJ2-7 and V is TRBV11-2; TRBD1 matches at 9 bases. CDR1 SGHAT and CDR2 FQNNGV come from the germline V gene. V shed 4 bases, J shed 5 bases, and the junction held 15 bases outside the gene matches. The CDR3 runs to 17 residues. CDR3 in amino acids: CASSSFPYRGQTNEQYF. CDR3 nucleotides: TGTGCCAGCAGCTCTTTTCCTTACAGGGGGCAAACCAACGAGCAGTACTTC.

The J gene is TRBJ2-7, the V gene TRBV7-9, with TRBD2 matching over 12 bases. Germline V gives CDR1 SEHNR, CDR2 FQNEAQ (reference sequence). CDR3 length: 16 amino acids. Trimming cost V 5 bases and J 5 bases; bases outside gene matches: 10. DNA for the CDR3: TGTGCCAGCAGCGCTCTAGCGGGAGGGCCCGGGAACGAGCAGTACTTC. This codes for CASSALAGGPGNEQYF.

The gene calls are TRBV7-9 and TRBJ1-5; D not certain. This CDR3 has 14 amino acids. The V and J ends lost 4 bases and 7 bases respectively, with 14 bases between them. The V gene's germline CDR1 is SEHNR and CDR2 FQNEAQ (reference sequence). CDR3 in DNA: TGTGCCAGCAGCTCCTCGCCCTATCCCCAGCCCCAGCATTTT. Its protein is CASSSSPYPQPQHF.

The chain is built from TRBV30 and TRBJ2-1; the D gene is possibly TRBD2 (5 bases). This CDR3 has 12 residues. V was shortened by 8 bases and J by 6 bases, with 14 bases between the two germline ends. Germline values: CDR1 GTSNPN, CDR2 SVGIG (reference sequence). The CDR3 reads CARGPSGNEQFF. CDR3 sequence (DNA): TGTGCCCGCGGGCCGTCGGGCAATGAGCAGTTCTTC.

CDR3 sequence (DNA): TGTGCCAGCAGCTTCCACTCTAGCGGGAGTATGAATGAGCAGTTCTTC. Protein sequence: CASSFHSSGSMNEQFF. The V gene is TRBV27, the J gene TRBJ2-1; 10 bases are a match to TRBD2. The CDR3 is 16 amino acids. Looked up from germline, CDR1 is MNHEY and CDR2 is SMNVEV (reference sequence). J lost 7 bases, V lost 6 bases, and 12 bases had no gene match.

This clone appeared once. The V and J genes are TRBV4-1 and TRBJ1-2, with D possibly matching TRBD1 (5 bases). CDR3 length: 17 amino acids. V was shortened by 1 base and J by 2 bases, with 17 bases between the two germline ends. Germline lookup yields CDR1 MGHRA and CDR2 YSYEKL. CDR3 sequence reads: CASSQGTSPLGNYGYTF. CDR3 in DNA: TGCGCCAGCAGCCAAGGGACATCCCCTCTAGGAAACTATGGCTACACCTTC.

The chain combines TRBV27 with TRBJ1-2; possibly TRBD1 for D (5 bases). V lost 6 bases and J lost 6, with 17 bases in between. CDR1 and CDR2 from the germline V gene are MNHEY and SMNVEV (reference sequence). The CDR3 totals 14 residues. The DNA for the CDR3 is TGTGCCAGCAGACCCCTGACAGTACGCGATGGCTACACCTTC. Translated, it gives CASRPLTVRDGYTF.

The chain links TRBV4-2 to TRBJ2-1; 11 nucleotides match TRBD2. The V segment lost 3 bases and the J segment 8 bases; nucleotides outside the gene matches: 12. The CDR3 runs to 17 residues. Looked up from germline, CDR1 is LGHNA and CDR2 is YNFKEQ. The CDR3 spells CASSHELAGGLIDEQFF. CDR3 DNA: TGTGCCAGCAGCCACGAGTTAGCGGGAGGGCTCATCGATGAGCAGTTCTTC.

Points on this clone: Other DNA sequences in the sample encode the same CDR3. V gene TRBV7-9 combines with J gene TRBJ2-7; D ambiguous. Trimming removed 6 bases at V and 6 bases at J, with 9 bases between. The CDR3 sequence is 11 residues long. Per germline, CDR1 SEHNR and CDR2 FQNEAQ (reference sequence). CDR3 DNA sequence: TGTGCCAGCAGTTACGGTTCCGAGCAGTACTTC. As protein: CASSYGSEQYF.

V and J are TRBV29-1 and TRBJ2-7; 8 bases fit TRBD1. This CDR3 is 13 amino acids long. Germline V CDR1 and CDR2: SQVTM, ANQGSEA. V lost 7 bases, J lost 3 bases, and 8 bases stayed unmatched. CDR3 protein: CSALGQGLYEQYF. The CDR3 DNA reads as TGCAGCGCCCTCGGACAGGGCCTCTACGAGCAGTACTTC.

With respect to this clone: One junction end does not reproduce the germline sequence, and a read error may be involved. The CDR3 sequence: CAISGKAVNTGELFF. CDR3 in DNA: TGTGCCATCAGTGGAAAGGCGGTAAACACCGGGGAGCTGTTTTTT. The V and J genes are TRBV2 and TRBJ2-2; D call uncertain. Germline V gives CDR1 SNHLY, CDR2 FYNNEI. The CDR3 contains 15 residues.

This clone was seen more than once but under ten times. The V call is TRBV11-1, the J call TRBJ2-1, with 10 bases identical to TRBD2. V trimming: 4 bases; J trimming: 4 bases; junction bases outside the gene matches: 7. The CDR3 runs 16 residues. CDR1 is SGHAT, CDR2 FQDESV, per germline (reference sequence). The CDR3: CASSSRPAGGYNEQFF. The CDR3 nucleotides read TGTGCCAGCAGCTCTAGGCCAGCGGGAGGGTACAATGAGCAGTTCTTC.

This chain uses TRBV4-2 with TRBJ2-1; the match to TRBD2 covers 8 bases. The trim removed 0 bases at V and 4 bases at J, leaving 5 bases unmatched. The CDR3 consists of 16 residues. Germline assignment: CDR1 LGHNA and CDR2 YNFKEQ. As DNA, the CDR3 is TGTGCCAGCAGCCAAGAAACTAGCGGAGTGTACAATGAGCAGTTCTTC. This encodes CASSQETSGVYNEQFF.

This chain uses TRBV27 with TRBJ2-3, with 7 positions matching TRBD2. V lost 4 bases, J lost 1 base, and 2 bases stayed unmatched. CDR1 and CDR2 from the germline V gene are MNHEY and SMNVEV (reference sequence). The CDR3 is 14 residues long. The CDR3 loop is CASSSGLGTDTQYF. The DNA for the CDR3 is TGTGCCAGCAGTTCCGGACTAGGCACAGATACGCAGTATTTT.

This clone was observed once. The genes are TRBV15 and TRBJ2-5, with TRBD1 matching over 7 bases. Per the germline V gene, CDR1 is LNHNV and CDR2 is YYDKDF (reference sequence). The CDR3 has 15 amino acids. Trimming at V came to 3 bases and at J to 1 base, leaving 5 bases not matched to a gene. The CDR3: CATSRDRTAQETQYF. CDR3 DNA: TGTGCCACCAGCAGGGACAGGACGGCCCAAGAGACCCAGTACTTC.

The chain employs TRBV10-3 and TRBJ2-3, with TRBD2 matching 12 bases. This CDR3 has 15 residues. V gave up 6 bases and J gave up 1 base; unmatched junction bases: 2. Germline CDR1 is ENHRY and CDR2 is SYGVKD. CDR3 sequence: CAIRLAGGRTDTQYF. As DNA, the CDR3 is TGTGCCATCAGACTAGCGGGAGGTCGCACAGATACGCAGTATTTT.

The chain uses TRBV2 and TRBJ1-2; D uncertain. The V and J ends lost 10 bases and 8 bases respectively, with 17 bases between them. CDR3 length: 12 amino acids. CDR1 is SNHLY and CDR2 is FYNNEI in the germline V gene. The CDR3 bases are TGTGCCACCCAGTTGAGGTCCGGCGGCTACACCTTC. The encoded protein is CATQLRSGGYTF. The whole variable domain, filled in from reference TRBV2 and TRBJ1-2, reads EPEVTQTPSHQVTQMGQEVILRCVPISNHLYFYWYRQILGQKVEFLVSFYNNEISEKSEIFDDQFSVERPDGSNFTLKIRSTKLEDSAMYFCATQLRSGGYTFGSGTRLTVV.